This T cell receptor (beta chain) emerged from a study of monozygotic twins with inflammatory bowel disease. Regarding the study as a whole: What may have added variability to patient repertoires is that immunosuppressive treatments differed. With inverse Simpson as the measure, TCRbeta diversity was lower in IBD patients than in healthy co-twins.

On this clonotype itself: No antigen is known for it.

Using eight separate reactions per sample, the authors generated cDNA. Reanalyzing the 5' RACE reads, TCRdb keeps one entry per CDR3 protein, without DNA. The specimen's table records fewer than 550,000 distinct CDR3 sequences. The CDR3 has 15 residues. Germline CDR1 is MNHNS and CDR2 is SASEGT. The receptor's source is a human donor with ulcerative colitis or Crohn's disease, or a healthy co-twin of an affected twin (not recorded which). The chain couples TRBV6-1 to TRBJ2-1; as DNA is missing, the TRBD1 call by TCRdb cannot be tested. The source material was blood. The CDR3 region is CATQGDRDDYNEQFF.